This is a list of T cell receptor beta chains from one sample in a study of blood T cell repertoires in COVID-19. Sequencing was performed with immunoSEQ multiplex PCR; in TCRdb, only in-frame clones are kept and a portion is missing. The sample consists of about 220,000 clones, 80% of them appearing once. The sample consisted of peripheral blood. Every receptor here comes from a woman between 70 and 85 years old with acute or convalescent COVID-19. Both conserved end residues are part of each CDR3. Fields, in order: CDR3 DNA, CDR3 protein, clone size, D gene, J gene, V gene. D genes are given only for firm matches. Some rows have no size entry. The others give once, few or many, or a class for an expanded clone.

TGTGCCAGCAGGCCCTCGGACAGTAGCAATCAGCCCCAGCATTTT | CASRPSDSSNQPQHF | - | - | TRBJ1-5 | TRBV2
TGTGCCAGCTCACTACAGGGGGGAGAGACCCAGTACTTC | CASSLQGGETQYF | few | TRBD1 | TRBJ2-5 | TRBV18
TGTGCCAGCAGCGTGGACAGCTCTGGGGCCAACGTCCTGACTTTC | CASSVDSSGANVLTF | - | - | TRBJ2-6 | TRBV2
TGTGCCAGCAGCTTCCGGGGGGGGACAGATACGCAGTATTTT | CASSFRGGTDTQYF | once | TRBD2 | TRBJ2-3 | TRBV5-4
TGCGCCAGCAGCCTTCGACAGGGGACCGGGGAGCTGTTTTTT | CASSLRQGTGELFF | - | TRBD1 | TRBJ2-2 | TRBV4-1
TGTGCCAGCAGTGAGGGCAGGGTAGGCAATGAGCAGTTCTTC | CASSEGRVGNEQFF | - | - | TRBJ2-1 | TRBV25-1
TGTGCCAGTACCATCGACAGTACAATCTATGGCTACACCTTC | CASTIDSTIYGYTF | - | - | TRBJ1-2 | TRBV19
TGTGCCAGCAGCCAATTTCTGGGGCGAACCGGGGAGCTGTTTTTT | CASSQFLGRTGELFF | few | - | TRBJ2-2 | TRBV5-5
TGTGCCAGCAGCCCCGGGACGCTAGCGGGGACCGTGTGGGTAACAGATACGCAGTATTTT | CASSPGTLAGTVWVTDTQYF | - | TRBD2 | TRBJ2-3 | TRBV6-6
TGTGCCAGCAAGCCCAACGAGCAGTACTTC | CASKPNEQYF | - | - | TRBJ2-7 | TRBV2
TGTGCCAGCAGCCGACTGATCGACAGGGGCGTGAAGAACACTGAAGCTTTCTTT | CASSRLIDRGVKNTEAFF | - | TRBD1 | TRBJ1-1 | TRBV3-1/TRBV3-2
TGTGCCATCACCCAGGGCGGCAATCAGCCCCAGCATTTT | CAITQGGNQPQHF | - | - | TRBJ1-5 | TRBV10-3
TGTGCCAGCAGCCTCGGACAGGGTTATGAAAAACTGTTTTTT | CASSLGQGYEKLFF | few | TRBD1 | TRBJ1-4 | TRBV9
TGTGCCAGCAGATTGGCCGGGAACTATGGCTACACCTTC | CASRLAGNYGYTF | - | - | TRBJ1-2 | TRBV5-5
TGTGCCAGTAGGAAATCTATAGACACAGATACGCAGTATTTT | CASRKSIDTDTQYF | - | - | TRBJ2-3 | TRBV19
TGTGCCAGTAGTTCGAGTGATTGGAATGAGCAGTTCTTC | CASSSSDWNEQFF | once | - | TRBJ2-1 | TRBV19
TGTGCCAGCAGCCCGGTTAGCGGGGGCGTCTCTACGCAGTATTTT | CASSPVSGGVSTQYF | - | TRBD2 | TRBJ2-3 | TRBV11-2
TGTGCCAGCAGCTTGACAAAGTTAGATACGCAGTATTTT | CASSLTKLDTQYF | - | - | TRBJ2-3 | TRBV7-3
TGTGCCAGAAGCTTTAGTACGGTTCGGGTCCCTGGGGCCAACGTCCTGACTTTC | CARSFSTVRVPGANVLTF | - | - | TRBJ2-6 | TRBV5-3
TGTGCCAGCAACAAAGGGGGCGCCAATAATTCACCCCTCCACTTT | CASNKGGANNSPLHF | - | TRBD1 | TRBJ1-6 | TRBV2
TGTGCCAGCAGCCAAACCCAGGGTAGTGGCTACACCTTC | CASSQTQGSGYTF | - | - | TRBJ1-2 | TRBV11-2
TGTGCCAGCTCTGGTGGGACACAAAAAGAGACCCAGTACTTC | CASSGGTQKETQYF | - | - | TRBJ2-5 | TRBV18
TGTGCCACCAGTGATTGGGGAGGGAATGGCTACACCTTC | CATSDWGGNGYTF | - | - | TRBJ1-2 | TRBV24-1
TGCGCCAGCAGCTTGGAGGGGGATACGCAGTATTTT | CASSLEGDTQYF | - | - | TRBJ2-3 | TRBV5-1
TGTGCCAGCAGTGGGGGGGGCTCCTACGAGCAGTACTTC | CASSGGGSYEQYF | - | TRBD2 | TRBJ2-7 | TRBV9
TGTGCCTGGAAGCGAGCGGGGGGAAACATTCAGTACTTC | CAWKRAGGNIQYF | - | TRBD2 | TRBJ2-4 | TRBV30
TGTGCCAGTAGTTTCCAGTCTCGCACAGATACGCAGTATTTT | CASSFQSRTDTQYF | few | - | TRBJ2-3 | TRBV19
TGTGCCAGCAGCCAATCGCTAGGGGTGGAGTACTTC | CASSQSLGVEYF | - | - | TRBJ2-7 | TRBV3-1/TRBV3-2
TGTGCCAGCAGCCAAGATCTTGGGGCCAACGTCCTGACTTTC | CASSQDLGANVLTF | - | - | TRBJ2-6 | TRBV4-2
TGTGCCAGCAGGGCCCCCCCCGGGGAGCTGTTTTTT | CASRAPPGELFF | - | - | TRBJ2-2 | TRBV7-3
- | CASSTSADTQYF | - | - | TRBJ2-3 | TRBV28
TGCAGTGCTAGTTCACCGGGACAGGGGCGAGGTGAGCAGTTCTTC | CSASSPGQGRGEQFF | once | TRBD1 | TRBJ2-1 | TRBV20-1
TGTGCCAGCAGCTCGTACAGGGGAGAGACCCAGTACTTC | CASSSYRGETQYF | once | TRBD1 | TRBJ2-5 | TRBV7-2
TGTGCCAGCAGCCAGGAACAGGTTTTCTCTGGAAACACCATATATTTT | CASSQEQVFSGNTIYF | - | - | TRBJ1-3 | TRBV3-1/TRBV3-2
TGTGCCAGCAGCTTGGGACATAAACTGTTTTTT | CASSLGHKLFF | - | - | TRBJ1-4 | TRBV11-2
TGCGCCAGCAGGGGAGGGGGTGCAGATACGCAGTATTTT | CASRGGGADTQYF | - | - | TRBJ2-3 | TRBV5-1
TGTGCCAGCAGTGAACGAGCGGGGGGGTACACAGATACGCAGTATTTT | CASSERAGGYTDTQYF | - | TRBD2 | TRBJ2-3 | TRBV6-1
TGTGCCAGCCCCTCTGAGGGCACTGAAGCTTTCTTT | CASPSEGTEAFF | few | - | TRBJ1-1 | TRBV6-5
TGCGCCAGCAGCCAAGATCTCGTAGGGGGGGGCCTCTACAATGAGCAGTTCTTC | CASSQDLVGGGLYNEQFF | - | - | TRBJ2-1 | TRBV4-3
TGTGCCAGTAGTTCCAAGGGGGTAGGTTCCTACAATGAGCAGTTCTTC | CASSSKGVGSYNEQFF | - | - | TRBJ2-1 | TRBV19
TGTGCCAGCACCCTAGGTGGGGCTCAGCCCCAGCATTTT | CASTLGGAQPQHF | few | - | TRBJ1-5 | TRBV7-9
TGCGCCAGTACCCTAAGCGGGGGGGCCGCAGATACGCAGTATTTT | CASTLSGGAADTQYF | - | TRBD2 | TRBJ2-3 | TRBV5-1
TGTGCCAGCATTAACACGGCGGGCTCCGGGGAGCTGTTTTTT | CASINTAGSGELFF | - | - | TRBJ2-2 | TRBV6-5
TGTGCCAGTGGCCCCGGGACAGGGGCCAGCACCCAGTACTTC | CASGPGTGASTQYF | many | TRBD1 | TRBJ2-5 | TRBV19
TGTGCCAGCAGTTTAATGGGGGGACAGGTCTACACCGGGGAGCTGTTTTTT | CASSLMGGQVYTGELFF | - | TRBD1 | TRBJ2-2 | TRBV27
TGCGCCAGCAGCTTGGGACAGGGGGAAAACACTGAAGCTTTCTTT | CASSLGQGENTEAFF | - | TRBD1 | TRBJ1-1 | TRBV5-1
TGTGCCAGCAGTCCAGTCGGGAGTCGGAACTCACCCCTCCACTTT | CASSPVGSRNSPLHF | once | - | TRBJ1-6 | TRBV27
TGTGCCATCAGTGACCCAAGCGGAAGCACAGATACGCAGTATTTT | CAISDPSGSTDTQYF | once | - | TRBJ2-3 | TRBV10-3
TGTGCCAGCAGCCAGACCCGGAGGCCTGGGGCCAACGTCCTGACTTTC | CASSQTRRPGANVLTF | - | - | TRBJ2-6 | TRBV3-1/TRBV3-2
TGTGCCATCAGTGAGTCCCCGCAGGGAACCATATATTTT | CAISESPQGTIYF | - | - | TRBJ1-3 | TRBV10-3
TGTGCCAGCAGTGAAGAGTTTAGCGGCGCGCTCGGGACCCAGTACTTC | CASSEEFSGALGTQYF | once | - | TRBJ2-5 | TRBV6-1
TGTGCCAGCAGGGGGGACCAGGGGGAGGCCCAGCATTTT | CASRGDQGEAQHF | - | TRBD1 | TRBJ1-5 | TRBV2
TGTGCCAGTAGTCCTGCGTCGGGGGGTGCGTTGTACTTC | CASSPASGGALYF | - | TRBD2 | TRBJ2-7 | TRBV19
TGTGCCAGCAGCTTCTCTGGGCAGCTTAATGAGCAGTTCTTC | CASSFSGQLNEQFF | - | - | TRBJ2-1 | TRBV7-9